This is a list of T cell receptor beta chains from one sample in a study of T cells in narcolepsy. Generated by immunoSEQ multiplex PCR, the TCRdb table keeps only in-frame clones and is missing some. Found here are around 25,000 clones, about 80% of them singletons; the top ten hold roughly 0.65%. The sample consisted of CD45RA- memory CD4+ T cells from PBMCs. Receptors were obtained from a human donor with narcolepsy. Both conserved end residues are trimmed from each CDR3. D genes are given only for firm matches. Not all rows give a size; the values are once, few, many and, for expanded clones, a class.

D | V | size | length | CDR3
NA | TRBV9 | NA | 17 | ASSVATGGGAYSTGELF
NA | TRBV28 | NA | 12 | ASSAAGVEYEQY
NA | TRBV5-6 | NA | 12 | ASSPPRGGTEAF
NA | TRBV9 | NA | 12 | ASSVTQLNSPLH
TRBD2 | TRBV5-1 | NA | 14 | ASSFNGGSPGNEQF
TRBD1 | TRBV5-1 | NA | 14 | ASSFSGGAGGTEAF
NA | TRBV23-1 | NA | 13 | ASPSDGTVCNEQF
NA | TRBV4-1 | NA | 15 | ASSHPGPGNLGDTQY
NA | TRBV7-9 | few | 11 | ASSPPSGNTIY
NA | TRBV5-8 | once | 12 | ASSKGMRNTEAF
TRBD1 | TRBV19 | few | 12 | ASSSGDRVRGYT
NA | TRBV5-4 | NA | 12 | ASSLNGPQYEQY
NA | TRBV6-1 | NA | 11 | ATRTVITETQY
NA | TRBV7-3 | NA | 11 | ASSLWAGGVAF
TRBD2 | TRBV5-1 | NA | 13 | ASSFSGGDTNEQF
NA | TRBV29-1 | NA | 9 | SGERNTEAF
NA | TRBV7-2 | NA | 10 | ASSFPMSTQY
NA | TRBV7-2 | few | 13 | ASSSRRAGNYEQY
NA | TRBV19 | NA | 11 | ASSVVADTEAF
NA | TRBV5-1 | NA | 12 | ASSTLQGEKTQY